This paragraph reports one TCR beta chain. This CDR3 has 16 amino acids. V was shortened by 2 bases and J by 5 bases, with 19 bases between the two germline ends. Looked up from germline, CDR1 is SGHVS and CDR2 is FNYEAQ. This entry is derived from a study of cytomegalovirus exposure and HLA in healthy donors. Looking at the study overall: In a previous analysis, around 120 million unique TCR beta sequences were found from some 180 million T cells. Genotyping showed roughly 77% of approximately 430 donors falling in the Caucasian-associated ancestry cluster.

The PCR was carried out with 60 Vbeta primers and 13 Jbeta primers. TCRdb keeps only in-frame clones here, not all; method: immunoSEQ multiplex PCR. In the table there are around 140,000 clones, roughly 79% of which are singletons. Sequenced: PBMCs. The V gene is TRBV7-6, the J gene TRBJ2-7, with a weak D call TRBD2 (5 bases). This TCR came from a woman in her 40s in good health and CMV-seronegative. The CDR3: CASSLSSEGAAHEQYF. In nucleotides, the CDR3 is TGTGCCAGCAGCTTATCGTCTGAGGGAGCGGCCCACGAGCAGTACTTC.